This T cell receptor beta chain was captured in a study of Graves' ophthalmopathy and Graves' hyperthyroidism. Study at large: There was a collection of peripheral blood at initial diagnosis, before any treatment.

Findings and limits, study-wide: Most thyroid-expanded clonotypes exceeding 0.001 frequency were also found in blood. With approximately 90% sensitivity and roughly 80% specificity, a 13-signature model separated ophthalmopathy from stable hyperthyroidism.

RNA served as the template for amplifying TCR beta CDR3 regions. In the first round, RT-PCR was carried out with HTBI primers, and a multiplex PCR formed the second round. TCRdb independently ran MiXCR on the multiplex PCR reads; one entry per CDR3 protein. Among 740,000 or so distinct CDR3 sequences listed, around 40% were seen once. This clonotype came up many times. Its antigen remains unknown. This CDR3 is built from 12 residues. CDR1 and CDR2 (germline): ENHRY, SYGVKD. V gave up 4 bases and J gave up 3 bases, with 6 bases separating them. Source material: peripheral blood. This clonotype originated in an adult man with Graves' ophthalmopathy. The V and J genes are TRBV10-3 and TRBJ1-1; D is unclear. The CDR3 DNA reads as TGTGCCATCAGTGGTGGACACACTGAAGCTTTCTTT. Protein: CAISGGHTEAFF.